Following are 2 T cell receptor beta chains from one sample sequenced in a study of T cell responses to AZD1222 COVID-19 vaccine. Profiled with immunoSEQ multiplex PCR; TCRdb holds only in-frame clones, not every one. The table records around 130,000 clones, more than 85% of them present only once. Source: peripheral blood, taken 28 days after the second AZD1222 dose. Every receptor here comes from an adult who received the AZD1222 COVID-19 vaccine.

The chain couples TRBV6-5 to TRBJ1-2; TRBD1 is a possible D gene (5 bases). CDR1 and CDR2 (germline): MNHEY, SVGAGI. V lost 10 bases to trimming and J lost 2 bases, with 14 bases between them. The CDR3 is 13 amino acids. CDR3 sequence (DNA): TGTGCCACCACACGGGACGGAAACTATGGCTACACCTTC. This translates into CATTRDGNYGYTF.

This clone came up once. This rearrangement joins TRBV27 to TRBJ1-1, with D possibly matching TRBD1 (6 bases). With 3 bases removed from V and 0 bases from J, the gap between germline ends came to 14 bases. The CDR3 length is 16 residues. CDR1 is MNHEY and CDR2 is SMNVEV in the germline V gene (reference sequence). This chain's CDR3 is CASSFRGGGMNTEAFF. The CDR3 nucleotides are TGTGCCAGCAGTTTCCGGGGGGGCGGAATGAACACTGAAGCTTTCTTT.